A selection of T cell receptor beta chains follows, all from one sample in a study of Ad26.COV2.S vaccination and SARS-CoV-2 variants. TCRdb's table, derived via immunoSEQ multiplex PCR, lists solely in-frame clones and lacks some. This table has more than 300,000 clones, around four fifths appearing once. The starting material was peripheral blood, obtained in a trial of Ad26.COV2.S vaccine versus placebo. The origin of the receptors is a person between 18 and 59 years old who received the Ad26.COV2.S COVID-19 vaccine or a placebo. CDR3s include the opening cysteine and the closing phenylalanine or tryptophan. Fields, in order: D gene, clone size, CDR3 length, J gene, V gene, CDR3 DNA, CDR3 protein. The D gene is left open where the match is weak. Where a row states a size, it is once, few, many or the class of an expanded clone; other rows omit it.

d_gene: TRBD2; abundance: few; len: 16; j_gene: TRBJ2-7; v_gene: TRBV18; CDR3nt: TGTGCCAGCTCGCCACGAGCGGGATCATCAACCTACGAGCAGTACTTC; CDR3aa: CASSPRAGSSTYEQYF
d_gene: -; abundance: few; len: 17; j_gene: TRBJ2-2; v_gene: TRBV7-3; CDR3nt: TGTGCCAGCAGCCCCCGGGCCATCGGGACGGCCCCCGGGGAGCTGTTTTTT; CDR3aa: CASSPRAIGTAPGELFF
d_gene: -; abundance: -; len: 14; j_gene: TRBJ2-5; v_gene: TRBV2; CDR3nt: TGTGCCAGCAGGGCCCGGATGGGGCTGGAGACCCAGTACTTC; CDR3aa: CASRARMGLETQYF
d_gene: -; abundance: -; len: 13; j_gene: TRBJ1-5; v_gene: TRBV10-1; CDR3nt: TGCGCCAGCAGGGGCGATTGGACGAATCCTTCGCATTTT; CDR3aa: CASRGDWTNPSHF
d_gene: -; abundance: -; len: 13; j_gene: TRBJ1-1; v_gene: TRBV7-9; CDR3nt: TGTGCCAGCAGCCTACAGGCGAACACTGAAGCTTTCTTT; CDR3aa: CASSLQANTEAFF
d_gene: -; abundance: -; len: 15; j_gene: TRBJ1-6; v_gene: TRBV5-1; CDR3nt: TGCGCCAGCAGCCGGGACGGAGCGTGGACTTCACCCCTCCACTTT; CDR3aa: CASSRDGAWTSPLHF
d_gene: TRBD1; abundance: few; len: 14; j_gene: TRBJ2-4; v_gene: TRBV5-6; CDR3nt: TGTGCCAGCAGCTGGGGACAGGGCTGGAACATTCAGTACTTC; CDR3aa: CASSWGQGWNIQYF
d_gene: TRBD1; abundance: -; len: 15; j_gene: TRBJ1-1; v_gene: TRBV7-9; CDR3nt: TGTGCCAGCAGCTTAGCCGGGACAGGGGGCCGCGGGGCTTTCTTT; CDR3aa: CASSLAGTGGRGAFF
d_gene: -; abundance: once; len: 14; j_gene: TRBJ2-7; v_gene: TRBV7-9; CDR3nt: TGTGCCAGCAGCTTTGGGGACGGCGCCTACGAGCAGTACTTC; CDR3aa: CASSFGDGAYEQYF
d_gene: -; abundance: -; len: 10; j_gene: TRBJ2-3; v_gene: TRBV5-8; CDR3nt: TGTGCCAGCAGCTTCAACACGCAGTATTTT; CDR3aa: CASSFNTQYF
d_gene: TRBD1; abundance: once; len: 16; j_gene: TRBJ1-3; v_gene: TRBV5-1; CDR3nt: TGCGCCAGCAGTATCCAAACAGGGGGAACTGGAAACACCATATATTTT; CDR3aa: CASSIQTGGTGNTIYF
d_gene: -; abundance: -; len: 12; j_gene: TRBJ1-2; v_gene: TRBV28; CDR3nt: TGTGCCAGCAGTTTAGCTAACTATGGCTACACCTTC; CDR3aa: CASSLANYGYTF
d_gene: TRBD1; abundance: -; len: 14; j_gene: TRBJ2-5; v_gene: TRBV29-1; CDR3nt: TGCAGCGTTGATGTGACAGGGTCGCAAGAGACCCAGTACTTC; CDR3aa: CSVDVTGSQETQYF
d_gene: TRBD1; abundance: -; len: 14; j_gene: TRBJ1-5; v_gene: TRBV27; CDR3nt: TGTGCCAGCCCCGACAGGGATAGCAATCAGCCCCAGCATTTT; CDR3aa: CASPDRDSNQPQHF
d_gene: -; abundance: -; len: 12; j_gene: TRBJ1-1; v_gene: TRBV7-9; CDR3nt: TGTGCCAGCAGCTTAATCGGGATTGAGGCTTTCTTT; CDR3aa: CASSLIGIEAFF
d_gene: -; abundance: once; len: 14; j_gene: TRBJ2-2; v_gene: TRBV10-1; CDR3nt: TGCGCCAGCAGTGAGTCGTGGAACACCGGGGAGCTGTTTTTT; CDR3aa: CASSESWNTGELFF
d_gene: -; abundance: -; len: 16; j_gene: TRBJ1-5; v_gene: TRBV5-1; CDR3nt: TGCGCCAGCAGCTTGTCCGGGACATCGAGCAATCAGCCCCAGCATTTT; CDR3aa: CASSLSGTSSNQPQHF
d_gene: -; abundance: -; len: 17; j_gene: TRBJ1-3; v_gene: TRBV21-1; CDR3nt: TGTGCCACTGTGTTAACCCTGAGGAGGGTGTCTGGAAACACCATATATTTT; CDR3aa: CATVLTLRRVSGNTIYF
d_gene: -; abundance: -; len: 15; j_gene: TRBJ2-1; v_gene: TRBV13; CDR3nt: TGTGCCAGCAGCCATAGCGACCCTTCCCGGGATGAGCAGTTCTTC; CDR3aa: CASSHSDPSRDEQFF
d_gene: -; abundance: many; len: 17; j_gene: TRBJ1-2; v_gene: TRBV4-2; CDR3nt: TGTGCCAGCAGCCAATATTTTAGGGACACGGCTAACTATGGCTACACCTTC; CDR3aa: CASSQYFRDTANYGYTF
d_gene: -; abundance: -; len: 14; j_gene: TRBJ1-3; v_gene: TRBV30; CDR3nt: TGTGCCTGGAAATGGACGGTGTACGGAAACACCATATATTTT; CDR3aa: CAWKWTVYGNTIYF
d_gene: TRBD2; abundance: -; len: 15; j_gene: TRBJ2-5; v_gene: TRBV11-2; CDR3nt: TGTGCCAGCAGCCGACTTCTAGCGGGGCAAGAGACCCAGTACTTC; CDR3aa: CASSRLLAGQETQYF
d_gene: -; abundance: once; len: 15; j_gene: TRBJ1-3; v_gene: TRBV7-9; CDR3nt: TGTGCCAGCAGCTCTATCGAGGACTCTGGAAACACCATATATTTT; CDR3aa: CASSSIEDSGNTIYF
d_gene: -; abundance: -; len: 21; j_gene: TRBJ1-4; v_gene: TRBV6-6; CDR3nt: TGTGCCAGCAGTCCAAGAAAAAAAACTCACCGAAAATCAGATAATAATGAAAAACTGTTTTTT; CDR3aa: CASSPRKKTHRKSDNNEKLFF
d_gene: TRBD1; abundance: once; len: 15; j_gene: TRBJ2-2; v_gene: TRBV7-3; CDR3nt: TGTGCCAGCAGCTACGGGACAGGGCGGACCGGGGAGCTGTTTTTT; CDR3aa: CASSYGTGRTGELFF
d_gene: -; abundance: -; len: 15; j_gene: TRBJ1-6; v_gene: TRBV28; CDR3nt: TGTGCCAGCTTCTCTAGAGACAGTCCCTCGAGGTGGTACCACTTT; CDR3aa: CASFSRDSPSRWYHF
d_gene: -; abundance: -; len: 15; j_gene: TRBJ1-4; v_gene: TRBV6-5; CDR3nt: TGTGCCAGCAGTTACTCAGCTTCAACTAATGAAAAACTGTTTTTT; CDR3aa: CASSYSASTNEKLFF
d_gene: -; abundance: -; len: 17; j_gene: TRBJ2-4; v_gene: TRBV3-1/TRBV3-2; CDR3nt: TGTGCCAGCAGCCCCCTCCCGGGACGAGTAGCCAAAAACATTCAGTACTTC; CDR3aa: CASSPLPGRVAKNIQYF
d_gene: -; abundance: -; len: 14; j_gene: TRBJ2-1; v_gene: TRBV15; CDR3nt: TGTGCCACCAGCAGAGCGGCCTCTCCCAATGAGCAGTTCTTC; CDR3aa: CATSRAASPNEQFF
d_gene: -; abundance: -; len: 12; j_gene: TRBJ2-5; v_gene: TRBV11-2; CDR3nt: TGTGCCAGCAGCCGGCCCCAAGAGACCCAGTACTTC; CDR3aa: CASSRPQETQYF
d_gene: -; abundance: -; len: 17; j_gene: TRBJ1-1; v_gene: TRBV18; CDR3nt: TGTGCCAGCTCACCACTTCCCACCGGGGAAGGGGGCACTGAAGCTTTCTTT; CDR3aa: CASSPLPTGEGGTEAFF
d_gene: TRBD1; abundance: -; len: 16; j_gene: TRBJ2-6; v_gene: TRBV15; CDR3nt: TGTGCCACCAGCAGAGATAGGGGGCCTGGGGCCAACGTCCTGACTTTC; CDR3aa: CATSRDRGPGANVLTF
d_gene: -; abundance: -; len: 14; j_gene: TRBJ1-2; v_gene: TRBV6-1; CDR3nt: TGTGCCAGCAGTGAAGCGCGGGCCCGAGCCGGCTACACCTTC; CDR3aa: CASSEARARAGYTF
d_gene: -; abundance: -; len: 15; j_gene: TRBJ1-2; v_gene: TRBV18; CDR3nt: TGTGCCAGCTCACCTCCGATCGGGGCAAACTATGGCTACACCTTC; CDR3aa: CASSPPIGANYGYTF
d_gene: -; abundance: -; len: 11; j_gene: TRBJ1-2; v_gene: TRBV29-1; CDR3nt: TGCAGCGCAACGGACCCCGCTGGCGACACCTTC; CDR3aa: CSATDPAGDTF
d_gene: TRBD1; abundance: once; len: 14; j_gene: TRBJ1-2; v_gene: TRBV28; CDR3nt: TGTGCCAGCAGTTTAGAACAGGGGGAGTATGGCTACACCTTC; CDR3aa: CASSLEQGEYGYTF
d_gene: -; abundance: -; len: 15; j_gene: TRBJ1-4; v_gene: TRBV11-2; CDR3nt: TGTGCCAGCAACTCGGGGGGCCCGACTAATGAAAAACTGTTTTTT; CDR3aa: CASNSGGPTNEKLFF
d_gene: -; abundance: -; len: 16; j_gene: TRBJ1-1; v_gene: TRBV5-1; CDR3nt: TGCGCCAGCAGCTTGGATCTGGGAGGCCAGAACACTGAAGCTTTCTTT; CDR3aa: CASSLDLGGQNTEAFF
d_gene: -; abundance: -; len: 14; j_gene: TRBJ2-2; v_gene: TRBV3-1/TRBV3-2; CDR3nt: TGTGCCAGCAGCCGTGTTGGCGAGGCCGGGGAGCTGTTTTTT; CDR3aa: CASSRVGEAGELFF
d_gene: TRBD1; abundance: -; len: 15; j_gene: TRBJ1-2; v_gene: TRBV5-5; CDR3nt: TGTGCCAGCAGCTTGGCTACAACAGGGGGCCATGGCTACACCTTC; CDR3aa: CASSLATTGGHGYTF